This TCR beta chain was obtained from a study of cytomegalovirus exposure and HLA in healthy donors. Broader study findings: Researchers reported that a few CMV-associated chains were confirmed in vitro as CMV antigen-specific. According to a subsequent analysis, TCR clusters identified in the first cohort showed a tendency to co-occur across the approximately 120 validation repertoires. Researchers counted around 150 TCR beta chains as cytomegalovirus-associated.

Remarks on this clone: Its antigen is currently unknown.

Repertoires were generated with immunoSEQ multiplex PCR, while TCRdb's copy carries only in-frame clones and drops some. The sample yields almost 200,000 clones, roughly 77% seen once. The sequenced sample consisted of PBMCs. The clonotype comes from a woman younger than 45 in good health and CMV-seronegative.

This CDR3 is CASSVGGITGELFF. Written as DNA, the CDR3 is TGTGCCAGCAGCGTAGGCGGAATCACCGGGGAGCTGTTTTTT. This chain joins TRBV9 and TRBJ2-2; no definite D call. V was shortened by 0 bases and J by 4 bases, with 7 bases between the two germline ends. The CDR3 runs 14 residues. Germline V gene data show CDR1 as SGDLS and CDR2 as YYNGEE.